Here is one T cell receptor beta chain with its context. The antigen is undetermined. This specimen belongs to a study of cytomegalovirus exposure and HLA in healthy donors. Whole-study findings and limits: Because they were indistinguishable, some V segments, including TRBV6-2 and TRBV6-3, were excluded.

The V gene lost 7 bases and the J gene lost 4 bases, with 16 bases spanning the gap. The CDR3 runs to 15 residues. CDR1 SEHNR and CDR2 FQNEAQ come from the germline V gene (reference sequence). Primers for the PCR totalled 60 Vbeta and 13 Jbeta. Sequencing was performed with immunoSEQ multiplex PCR; in TCRdb, only in-frame clones are kept and a portion is missing. The sample holds approximately 220,000 clones; approximately 88% are singletons and the top ten take roughly 0.71%. Sample: PBMCs. This chain uses TRBV7-9 with TRBJ2-2; D may be TRBD1 (6 bases). This TCR was recovered from a boy aged 2 to 10 in good health and CMV-seronegative. The CDR3 DNA sequence: TGTGCCAGCACCCTACAGGGTAGTGGCACCGGGGAGCTGTTTTTT. Its translation is CASTLQGSGTGELFF.